Following are 6 T cell receptor beta chains from one sample sequenced in a study of identical twins. Via MiXCR, TCRdb re-called the 5' RACE reads, giving one row per CDR3 protein. The sample lists approximately 1.8 million distinct CDR3 sequences, 25% to 35% seen once, with less than 0.35% in the top ten. The specimen sequenced was cord blood. Source of these receptors: a newborn girl in good health.

The chain employs TRBV6-1 and TRBJ2-7; D not resolved. Trimming took 7 bases from V and 3 from J, leaving 16 bases between them. Germline-derived CDR1 and CDR2 are MNHNS and SASEGT. The CDR3 is made up of 14 amino acids. The CDR3, as DNA: TGTGCCAGCATCTCGGGCCTGTACCTCTACGAGCAGTACTTC. Its translation: CASISGLYLYEQYF.

This clonotype was observed a few times. The CDR3 region is CASSPRDSPLHF. CDR3 DNA: TGTGCCAGTAGTCCGCGGGATTCACCCCTCCACTTT. This chain links TRBV19 with TRBJ1-6; no reliable D call. This CDR3 comprises 12 residues. Germline-derived CDR1 and CDR2 are LNHDA and SQIVND (reference sequence). V shed 5 bases and J shed 8 bases, with 7 bases lying between them.

This rearrangement joins TRBV6-5 to TRBJ1-3, with 7 bases lining up with TRBD1. V was pared by 2 bases and J by 0 bases, with 4 bases of the junction left unmatched. The CDR3 is 16 residues long. Germline CDR1 and CDR2: MNHEY and SVGAGI. CDR3 coding DNA: TGTGCCAGCAGTTACACAGGGGTCTTCTCTGGAAACACCATATATTTT. Its protein is CASSYTGVFSGNTIYF.

A single count supports this clonotype. The chain has TRBV3-1 and TRBJ2-5; the match to TRBD2 covers 11 bases. V shed 0 bases and J 11 bases; nucleotides not matched to a gene: 8. This CDR3 spans 15 amino acids. From germline, CDR1 is LGHDT and CDR2 YNNKEL (reference sequence). As DNA, the CDR3 is TGTGCCAGCAGCCAAGAACTAGCGGGGGACAAGGAGCAGTACTTC. It encodes CASSQELAGDKEQYF.

This clonotype has more than one count but fewer than ten. This sequence joins TRBV12-3 or TRBV12-4 and TRBJ2-1; 7 positions agree with TRBD2. There are 13 residues in the CDR3. V lost 8 bases and J lost 6; bases outside the gene matches: 7. CDR3 DNA: TGTGCCAGCCGTACTAGCGATTTCAATGAGCAGTTCTTC. Its translation: CASRTSDFNEQFF.

This clonotype was seen a few times. This chain links TRBV3-1 with TRBJ2-2, with D maybe TRBD2 (5 bases). The germline CDR1 and CDR2 sequences are LGHDT and YNNKEL (reference sequence). Trimming left V 4 bases short and J 0 bases short, with 9 bases between. The CDR3 extends over 15 amino acids. Here the CDR3 reads CASSPWTPNTGELFF. CDR3 DNA sequence: TGTGCCAGCAGCCCCTGGACTCCGAACACCGGGGAGCTGTTTTTT.